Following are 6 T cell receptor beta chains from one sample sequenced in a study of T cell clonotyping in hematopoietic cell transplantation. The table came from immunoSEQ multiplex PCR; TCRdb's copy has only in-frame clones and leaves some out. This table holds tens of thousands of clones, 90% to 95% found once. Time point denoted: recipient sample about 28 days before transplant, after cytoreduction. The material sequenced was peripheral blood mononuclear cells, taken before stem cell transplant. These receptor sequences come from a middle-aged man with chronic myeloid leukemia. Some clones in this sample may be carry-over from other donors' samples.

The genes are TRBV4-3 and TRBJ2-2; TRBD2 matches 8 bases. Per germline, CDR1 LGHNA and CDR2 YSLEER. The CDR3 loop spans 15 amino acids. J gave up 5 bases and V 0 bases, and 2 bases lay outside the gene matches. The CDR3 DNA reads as TGCGCCAGCAGCCAAGACGGGGGGGTTACCGGGGAGCTGTTTTTT. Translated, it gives CASSQDGGVTGELFF.

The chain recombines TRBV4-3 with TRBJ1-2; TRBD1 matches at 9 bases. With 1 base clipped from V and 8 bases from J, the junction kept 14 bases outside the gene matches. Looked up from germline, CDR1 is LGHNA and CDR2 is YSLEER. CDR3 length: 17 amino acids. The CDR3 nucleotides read TGCGCCAGCAGCCAAGTTAACACAGGGGGCGCGATGGCAGGCTACACCTTC. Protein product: CASSQVNTGGAMAGYTF.

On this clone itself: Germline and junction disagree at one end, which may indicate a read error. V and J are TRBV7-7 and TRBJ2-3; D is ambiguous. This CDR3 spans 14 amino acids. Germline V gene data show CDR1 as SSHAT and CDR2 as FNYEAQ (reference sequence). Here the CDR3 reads CASSLTDSTDTQYF. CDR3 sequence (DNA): TGTGCTAGCAGCTTAACAGATAGCACAGATACGCAGTATTTT.

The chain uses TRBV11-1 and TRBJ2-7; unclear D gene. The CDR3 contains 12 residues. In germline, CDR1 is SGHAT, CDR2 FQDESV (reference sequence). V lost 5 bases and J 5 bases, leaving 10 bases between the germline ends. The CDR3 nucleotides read TGTGCCAGCAGCCTTTCCTATCACGAGCAGTACTTC. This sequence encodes CASSLSYHEQYF.

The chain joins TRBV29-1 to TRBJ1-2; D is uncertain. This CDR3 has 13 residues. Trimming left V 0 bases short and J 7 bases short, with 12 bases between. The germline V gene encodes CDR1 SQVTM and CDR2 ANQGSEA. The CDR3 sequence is CSVEEAYQSGYTF. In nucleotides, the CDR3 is TGCAGCGTTGAAGAGGCCTACCAGAGTGGCTACACCTTC.

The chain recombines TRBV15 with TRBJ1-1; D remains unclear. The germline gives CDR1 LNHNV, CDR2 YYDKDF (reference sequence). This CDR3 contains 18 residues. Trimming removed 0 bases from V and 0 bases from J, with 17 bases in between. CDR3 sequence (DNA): TGTGCCACCAGCAGAGATGGTAGTTATGGCAGGCTGAACACTGAAGCTTTCTTT. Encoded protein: CATSRDGSYGRLNTEAFF.